Listed below are T cell receptor beta chains from one sample, sequenced in a study. Via MiXCR, TCRdb re-called the RT-PCR reads, giving one row per CDR3 protein. The data show about 680,000 distinct CDR3 sequences, with 11% to 15% seen just once and roughly 3.9% held by the top ten. Sequenced: memory CD4+ T cells from blood. The receptors shown here come from a female donor in good health, serving as a healthy control. CDR3s leave out the opening cysteine and the closing phenylalanine or tryptophan.

v_gene: TRBV2; CDR3aa: ASSVTPNTGELF
v_gene: TRBV7-9; CDR3aa: ASRHRPNTGELF
v_gene: TRBV4-3; CDR3aa: ASSQNSQETQY
v_gene: TRBV20-1; CDR3aa: SATYRTHSYNEQF
v_gene: TRBV9; CDR3aa: ASSPHRGHEAF
v_gene: TRBV10-3; CDR3aa: AIRQDGGSNQPQH
v_gene: TRBV7-9; CDR3aa: ASSLEGGPPTP
v_gene: TRBV7-3; CDR3aa: ASSLSLAGGGNEQF
v_gene: TRBV7-2; CDR3aa: ASSLLATYNEQF
v_gene: TRBV20-1; CDR3aa: SARSGVELRNQPQH
v_gene: TRBV20-1; CDR3aa: SAGVPGTDTQY
v_gene: TRBV12-3/TRBV12-4; CDR3aa: ASSLRPANLLAGGPRSYNEQF
v_gene: TRBV20-1; CDR3aa: SASRAWQGAHEQY
v_gene: TRBV7-2; CDR3aa: ASSLGQRGWEY
v_gene: TRBV29-1; CDR3aa: SVEVRIGGEQY
v_gene: TRBV20-1; CDR3aa: SARDSVGGGEQF
v_gene: TRBV9; CDR3aa: ASSVGVGTYEQY
v_gene: TRBV12-3/TRBV12-4; CDR3aa: ASSFSSTGGTEAF
v_gene: TRBV9; CDR3aa: ASSVRQMNSPLH
v_gene: TRBV7-2; CDR3aa: ASSFRLGVGETQY